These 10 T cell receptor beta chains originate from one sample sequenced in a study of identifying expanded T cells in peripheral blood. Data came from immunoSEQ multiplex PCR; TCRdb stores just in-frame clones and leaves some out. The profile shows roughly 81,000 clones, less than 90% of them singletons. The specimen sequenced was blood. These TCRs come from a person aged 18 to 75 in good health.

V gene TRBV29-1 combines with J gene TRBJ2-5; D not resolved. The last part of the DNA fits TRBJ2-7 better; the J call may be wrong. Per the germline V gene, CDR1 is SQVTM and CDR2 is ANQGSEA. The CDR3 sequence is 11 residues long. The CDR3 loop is CSVEVSYEQYF. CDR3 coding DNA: TGCAGCGTAGAGGTCTCCTACGAGCAGTACTTC.

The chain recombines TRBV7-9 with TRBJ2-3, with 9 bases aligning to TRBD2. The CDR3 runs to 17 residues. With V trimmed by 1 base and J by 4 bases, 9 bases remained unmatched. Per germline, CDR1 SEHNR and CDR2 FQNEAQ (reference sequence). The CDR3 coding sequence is TGTGCCAGCAGCTTAGTGAGGCTAGCGGGGCCTCCAGATACGCAGTATTTT. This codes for CASSLVRLAGPPDTQYF.

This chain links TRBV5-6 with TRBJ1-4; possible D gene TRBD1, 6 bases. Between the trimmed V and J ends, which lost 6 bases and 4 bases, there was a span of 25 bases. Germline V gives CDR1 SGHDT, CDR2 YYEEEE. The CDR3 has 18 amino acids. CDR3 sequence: CASTLLTGRSAYNEKLFF. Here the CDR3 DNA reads TGTGCCAGCACCCTTCTAACAGGGCGGAGCGCCTATAATGAAAAACTGTTTTTT.

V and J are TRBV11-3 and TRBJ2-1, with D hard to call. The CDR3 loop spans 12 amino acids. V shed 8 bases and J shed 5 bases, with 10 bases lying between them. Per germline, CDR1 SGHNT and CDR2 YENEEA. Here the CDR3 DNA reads TGTGCCAGCGGCAGGTTCGACAATGAGCAGTTCTTC. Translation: CASGRFDNEQFF.

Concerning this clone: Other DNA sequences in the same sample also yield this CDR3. CDR3 sequence reads: CASSNSYEQYF. The CDR3 DNA is TGTGCCAGCAGTAACAGCTACGAGCAGTACTTC. The chain has TRBV28 and TRBJ2-7; D call uncertain. Germline assignment: CDR1 MDHEN and CDR2 SYDVKM. Trimming removed 5 bases at V and 3 bases at J, with 5 bases between. The CDR3 covers 11 residues. The full variable domain, in which reference TRBV28 and TRBJ2-7 provide the parts outside the CDR3, is DVKVTQSSRYLVKRTGEKVFLECVQDMDHENMFWYRQDPGLGLRLIYFSYDVKMKEKGDIPEGYSVSREKKERFSLILESASTNQTSMYLCASSNSYEQYFGPGTRLTVT.

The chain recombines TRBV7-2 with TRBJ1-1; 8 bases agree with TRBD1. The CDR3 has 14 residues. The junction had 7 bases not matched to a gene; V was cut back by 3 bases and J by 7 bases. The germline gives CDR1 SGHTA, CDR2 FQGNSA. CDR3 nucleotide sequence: TGTGCCAGCAGCTTTCAGGGGGCTACGGATGAAGCTTTCTTT. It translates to CASSFQGATDEAFF.

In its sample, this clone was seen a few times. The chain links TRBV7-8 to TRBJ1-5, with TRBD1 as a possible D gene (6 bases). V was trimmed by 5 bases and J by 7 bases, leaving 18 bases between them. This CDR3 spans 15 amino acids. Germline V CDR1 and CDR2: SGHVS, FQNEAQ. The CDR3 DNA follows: TGTGCCAGCAGCCGGGAGTCAGGGGCTGGACAGCCCCAGCATTTT. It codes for CASSRESGAGQPQHF.

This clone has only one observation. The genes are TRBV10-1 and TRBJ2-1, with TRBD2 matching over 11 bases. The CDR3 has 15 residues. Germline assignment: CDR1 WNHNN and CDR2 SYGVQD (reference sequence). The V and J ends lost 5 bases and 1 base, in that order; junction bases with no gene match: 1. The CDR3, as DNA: TGCGCCAGCAGTCGACTAGCGGGATCCTACAATGAGCAGTTCTTC. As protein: CASSRLAGSYNEQFF.

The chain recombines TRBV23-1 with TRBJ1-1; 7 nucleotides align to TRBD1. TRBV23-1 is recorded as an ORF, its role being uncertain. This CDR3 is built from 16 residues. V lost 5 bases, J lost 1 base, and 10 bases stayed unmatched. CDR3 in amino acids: CASSTFMTGPNTEAFF. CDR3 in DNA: TGCGCCAGCAGTACGTTCATGACAGGGCCGAACACTGAAGCTTTCTTT.

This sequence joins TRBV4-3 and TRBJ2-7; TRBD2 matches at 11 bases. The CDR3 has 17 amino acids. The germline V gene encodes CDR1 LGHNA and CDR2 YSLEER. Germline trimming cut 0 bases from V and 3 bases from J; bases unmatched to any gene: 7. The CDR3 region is CASSQDPTSGSFYEQYF. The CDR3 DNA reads TGCGCCAGCAGCCAAGACCCAACTAGCGGGAGTTTCTACGAGCAGTACTTC.